This T cell receptor (beta chain) was retrieved from a study of blood T cell repertoires in COVID-19. Overall study: T cells, B-cell-depleted T cells, or PBMCs supplied cDNA or gDNA.

Germline V CDR1 and CDR2: LGHNT, FRNRAP. J was trimmed by 3 bases and V by 7 bases; bases with no gene match: 5. The CDR3 extends over 13 amino acids. The sample holds one count of this clone. In the original processing: For nucleated cells, counts were estimated from reference gene primer amplification. Data came from immunoSEQ multiplex PCR; TCRdb stores just in-frame clones and leaves some out. V and J calls and clone size are as listed in that table; D and trimming were resolved from the DNA. The sample shows approximately 250,000 clones, approximately 80% of them seen only once. This sequence joins TRBV12-5 and TRBJ1-1; 7 bases match TRBD1. Sequencing input: peripheral blood. The TCR sequence derives from a man aged 55 to 70 with acute or convalescent COVID-19. CDR3 in amino acids: CASETGSDTEAFF. CDR3 nucleotides: TGTGCTAGTGAGACAGGGAGTGACACTGAAGCTTTCTTT.